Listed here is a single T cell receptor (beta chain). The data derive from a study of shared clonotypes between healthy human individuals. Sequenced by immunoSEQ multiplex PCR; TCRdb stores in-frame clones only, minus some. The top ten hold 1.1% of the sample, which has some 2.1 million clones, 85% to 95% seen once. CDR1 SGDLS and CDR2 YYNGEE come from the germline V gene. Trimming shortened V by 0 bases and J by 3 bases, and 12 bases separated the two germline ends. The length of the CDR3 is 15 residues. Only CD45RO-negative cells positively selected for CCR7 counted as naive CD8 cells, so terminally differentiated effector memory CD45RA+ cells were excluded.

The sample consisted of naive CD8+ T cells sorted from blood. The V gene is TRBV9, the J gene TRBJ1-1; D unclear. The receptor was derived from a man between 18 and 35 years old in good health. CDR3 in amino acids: CASSVGWAADTEAFF. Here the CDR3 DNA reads TGTGCCAGCAGCGTAGGGTGGGCGGCGGACACTGAAGCTTTCTTT.